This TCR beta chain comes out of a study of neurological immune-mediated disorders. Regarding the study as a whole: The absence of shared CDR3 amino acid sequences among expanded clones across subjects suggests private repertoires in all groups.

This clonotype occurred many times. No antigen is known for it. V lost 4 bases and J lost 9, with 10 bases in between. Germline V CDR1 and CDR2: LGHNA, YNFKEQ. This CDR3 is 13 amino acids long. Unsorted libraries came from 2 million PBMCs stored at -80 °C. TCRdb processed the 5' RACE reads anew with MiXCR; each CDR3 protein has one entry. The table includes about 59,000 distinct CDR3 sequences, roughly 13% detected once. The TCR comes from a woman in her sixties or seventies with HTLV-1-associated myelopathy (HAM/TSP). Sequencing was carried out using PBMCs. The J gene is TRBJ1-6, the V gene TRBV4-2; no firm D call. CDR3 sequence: CASSLENGSPLHF. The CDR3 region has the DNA TGTGCCAGCAGCCTGGAGAATGGTTCACCCCTCCACTTT.